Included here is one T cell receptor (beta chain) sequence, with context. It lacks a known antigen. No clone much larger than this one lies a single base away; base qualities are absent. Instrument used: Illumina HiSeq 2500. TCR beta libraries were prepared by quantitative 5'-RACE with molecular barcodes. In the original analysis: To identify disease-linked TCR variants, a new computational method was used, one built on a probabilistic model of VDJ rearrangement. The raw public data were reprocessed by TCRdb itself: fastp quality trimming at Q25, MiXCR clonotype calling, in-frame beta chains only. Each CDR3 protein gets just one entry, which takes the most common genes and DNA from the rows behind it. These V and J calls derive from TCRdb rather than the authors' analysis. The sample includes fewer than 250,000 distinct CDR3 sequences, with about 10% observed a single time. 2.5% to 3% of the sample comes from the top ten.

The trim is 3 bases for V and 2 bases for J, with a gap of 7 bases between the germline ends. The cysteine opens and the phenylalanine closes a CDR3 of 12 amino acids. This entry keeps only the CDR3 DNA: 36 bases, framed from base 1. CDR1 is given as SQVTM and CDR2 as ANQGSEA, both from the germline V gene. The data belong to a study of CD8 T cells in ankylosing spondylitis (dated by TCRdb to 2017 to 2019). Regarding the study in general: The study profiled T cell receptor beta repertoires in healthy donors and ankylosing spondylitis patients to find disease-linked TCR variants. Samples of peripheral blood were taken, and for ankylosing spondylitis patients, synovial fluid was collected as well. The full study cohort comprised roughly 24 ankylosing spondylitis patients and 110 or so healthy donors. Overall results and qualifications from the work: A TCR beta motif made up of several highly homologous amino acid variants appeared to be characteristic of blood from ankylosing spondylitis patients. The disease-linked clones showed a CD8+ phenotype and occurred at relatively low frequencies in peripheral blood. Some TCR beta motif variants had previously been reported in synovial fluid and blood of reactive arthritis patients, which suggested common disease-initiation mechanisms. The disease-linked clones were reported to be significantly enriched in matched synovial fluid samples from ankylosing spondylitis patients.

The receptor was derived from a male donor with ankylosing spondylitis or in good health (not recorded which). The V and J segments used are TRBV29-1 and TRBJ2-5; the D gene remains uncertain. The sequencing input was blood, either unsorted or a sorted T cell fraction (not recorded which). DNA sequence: TGCAGCGTTGACGGCGTTCAAGAGACCCAGTACTTC. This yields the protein CSVDGVQETQYF.